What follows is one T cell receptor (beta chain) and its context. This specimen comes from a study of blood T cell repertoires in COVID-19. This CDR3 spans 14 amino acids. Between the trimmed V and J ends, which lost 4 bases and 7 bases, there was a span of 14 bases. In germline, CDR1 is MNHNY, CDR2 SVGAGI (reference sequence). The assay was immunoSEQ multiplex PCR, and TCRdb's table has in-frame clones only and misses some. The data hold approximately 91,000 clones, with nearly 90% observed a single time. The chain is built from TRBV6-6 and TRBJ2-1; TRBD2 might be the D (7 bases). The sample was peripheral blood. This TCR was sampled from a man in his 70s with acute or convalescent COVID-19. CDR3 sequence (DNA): TGTGCCAGCAGTTTAGGGGGGGGGCTTAATGAGCAGTTCTTC. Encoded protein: CASSLGGGLNEQFF.